These 5 T cell receptor beta chains share one sample of origin, sequenced in a study of CD8+ T cells in alopecia areata. Extraction of RNA preceded its reverse transcription into cDNA, which served as the sequencing template. Clones were sequenced by immunoSEQ multiplex PCR, and TCRdb holds only the in-frame ones, with some missing. Of around 250,000 clones in the sample, approximately 61% are singletons; the top ten hold 1.2%. The starting material was CD4+ T cells sorted from blood, obtained at week 0. These receptors originate from a human donor with alopecia areata.

The J gene is TRBJ2-3, the V gene TRBV5-1; D not resolved. Trimming left V 0 bases short and J 2 bases short, with 7 bases between. The CDR3 loop spans 14 amino acids. The germline V gene has CDR1 SGHRS and CDR2 YFSETQ. CDR3 bases: TGCGCCAGCAGCTTGGGAACAAACACAGATACGCAGTATTTT. It yields the protein CASSLGTNTDTQYF.

This chain uses TRBV6-5 with TRBJ1-2; weak D call: TRBD1 (6 bases). The V gene lost 6 bases and the J gene lost 2 bases, with 13 bases spanning the gap. Germline values: CDR1 MNHEY, CDR2 SVGAGI. The CDR3 is 14 residues long. DNA for the CDR3: TGTGCCAGCAGCACGGTCCAGGGGAACTATGGCTACACCTTC. It yields the protein CASSTVQGNYGYTF.

This chain uses TRBV30 with TRBJ1-2; 7 nucleotides match TRBD1. This CDR3 has 14 amino acids. J lost 1 base, V lost 1 base, and 3 bases had no gene match. Germline V lookup: CDR1 GTSNPN, CDR2 SVGIG (reference sequence). This chain's CDR3 is CAWSGQGDNYGYTF. The CDR3 coding sequence is TGTGCCTGGAGTGGTCAGGGGGATAACTATGGCTACACCTTC.

A note on this clone: Other DNA variants within this sample encode the same CDR3. This CDR3 is CSVGQGSTNEKLFF. DNA for the CDR3: TGCAGCGTTGGACAGGGGTCCACTAATGAAAAACTGTTTTTT. V gene TRBV29-1 combines with J gene TRBJ1-4; TRBD1 agrees at 8 bases. The CDR3 runs 14 residues. The germline V gene encodes CDR1 SQVTM and CDR2 ANQGSEA. The V and J ends lost 4 bases and 2 bases, in that order; junction bases with no gene match: 3.

V gene TRBV5-1 combines with J gene TRBJ2-7, with D perhaps assigned TRBD1 or TRBD2 (6 bases each). CDR3 length: 14 residues. Trimming stripped 7 bases from V and 2 bases from J, with 16 bases between. Germline V gives CDR1 SGHRS, CDR2 YFSETQ. As DNA, the CDR3 is TGCGCCAGCCACCCGGGGGCAGGACCCTACGAGCAGTACTTC. Its protein is CASHPGAGPYEQYF.